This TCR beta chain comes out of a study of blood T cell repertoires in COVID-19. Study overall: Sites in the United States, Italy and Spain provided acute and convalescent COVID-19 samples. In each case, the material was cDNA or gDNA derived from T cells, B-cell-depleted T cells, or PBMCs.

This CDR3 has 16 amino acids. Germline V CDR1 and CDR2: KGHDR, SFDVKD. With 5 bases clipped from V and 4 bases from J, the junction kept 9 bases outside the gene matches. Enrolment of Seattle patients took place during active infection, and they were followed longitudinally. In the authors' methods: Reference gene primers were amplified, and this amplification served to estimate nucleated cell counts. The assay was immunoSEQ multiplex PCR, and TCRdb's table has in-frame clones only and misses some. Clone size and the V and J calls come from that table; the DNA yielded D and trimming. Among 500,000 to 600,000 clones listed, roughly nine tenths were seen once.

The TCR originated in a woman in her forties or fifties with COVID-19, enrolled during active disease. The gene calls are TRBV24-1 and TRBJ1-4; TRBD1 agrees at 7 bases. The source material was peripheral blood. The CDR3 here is CATSGNRGLGNEKLFF. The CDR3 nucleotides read TGTGCCACCAGTGGCAACAGGGGTCTGGGTAATGAAAAACTGTTTTTT.